This T cell receptor beta chain was sequenced during a study of cytomegalovirus exposure and HLA in healthy donors (dated by TCRdb to 2016 to 2017). About the investigation overall: According to an earlier analysis of 450 to 650 of the donors, about 179 million T cells yielded 117 million unique TCR beta sequences and about 300 Gb of sequence data. An early release that covered 640 HLA-typed donors contained approximately 300 gigabases of sequencing data and 65 million to 100 million unique TCR sequences. The genetic ancestry cluster associated with self-reported Caucasian donors included about 84% of the approximately 400 genotyped donors. The study aimed to test whether cataloging public T cell receptors could reveal signatures of past pathogen exposure. The T cell repertoires of 666 subjects were profiled by immunosequencing and related to cytomegalovirus serostatus. Along with the 666-subject first cohort, a separate validation cohort of 120 different subjects was used. High-throughput TCR immunosequencing, statistical association of individual TCRs with disease status, and machine learning were combined to predict cytomegalovirus infection status. A later analysis re-analyzed previously published TCR beta repertoires from 660 or so donors and added high-resolution HLA genotyping to study TCR occurrence patterns. The later analysis used no new phenotypic data to find candidate immune exposures, relying instead on TCR beta sequences and their occurrence across donors. In an earlier analysis of roughly 580 of the donors, high-throughput TCR beta sequencing was used to judge whether each TCR beta V gene segment behaved as functional or pseudogenic. Donor age, sex, ethnicity and CMV serostatus were compiled alongside the repertoire data. In a later genetic analysis, genome-wide SNP genotypes for about three fifths of the 666 donors were used, and that subset was treated as a discovery cohort. Every discovery cohort repertoire had been produced on one sequencing platform. Class I and class II HLA loci were covered by the typing at four-digit resolution. The number of donors typed differed by locus, with 629-630 for A, B, C, DRB1 and DQB1, roughly 550 for DQA1, over 600 for DPA1, and about 450 for DPB1. Roughly 5 DR-DQ haplotypes were handled as single units for association and clustering, since linkage in the cohort was strong. Among 350 to 400 genotyped donors of the cohort, an average of around 240,000 unique TCR beta nucleotide sequences were sequenced per donor, roughly 20% of them non-productive.

The library was made by the immunoSEQ multiplex PCR assay. The multiplex PCR relied on a mix of 60 forward primers for TCR Vbeta segments and 13 reverse primers for TCR Jbeta segments. The CDR3 region of rearranged TCR beta genes was amplified from genomic DNA with a multiplex PCR assay. Amplified TCR beta libraries were sequenced as 87-base-pair reads on the Illumina HiSeq System. In the authors' own workflow: Across the roughly 670 repertoires, a later analysis counted some 80 million unique TCR beta chains, 9.5 million to 13 million of which were shared by at least two donors. Raw reads were error-corrected and collapsed into unique sequences with a nearest-neighbor algorithm that merged closely related sequences to remove PCR and sequencing errors. To assign V, D and J gene segments, CDR3 sequences were aligned to IMGT reference sequences. Each retained sequence needed at least a six-nucleotide match to both a V gene segment and a J gene segment. Rearrangements were classified as productive when the CDR3 lacked stop codons and remained in frame with V and J, and all other rearrangements were classified as non-productive. Following IMGT convention, CDR3 was defined as the stretch from the second conserved V-encoded cysteine to the conserved J-encoded phenylalanine. In an earlier analysis of 587 of the donors, sequences lacking an unambiguous match to a single V gene segment were excluded. In an earlier analysis of 500 to 750 of the donors, V segments were called functional above 56.7% productive rearrangements and were called segregating when the between-donor standard deviation exceeded 5%. A statistical classification framework was built for diagnosing cytomegalovirus status from the catalog of TCR beta chain sequences. V and J gene assignment, in a later analysis, came from comparing TCR nucleotide sequences with IMGT/GENE-DB human TR gene sequences. A later analysis assigned CDR3 sequences and most-parsimonious VDJ recombination scenarios with the TCRdist pipeline. In a later analysis, each TCR beta chain was defined by its CDR3 amino acid sequence together with its V-gene family, and reads without a unique V-gene family were excluded. In a later analysis, 450 to 600 highly shared, low-generation-probability nucleotide sequences were removed to address suspected cross-contamination and a sequencing artifact. For each public chain, a later analysis derived a clonal expansion index from normalized ranks of inferred template counts within each repertoire. In a later analysis, generation probabilities were computed with a VDJ recombination model fitted to out-of-frame rearrangements, and the resulting probabilities were checked against IGoR. A later analysis scored TCR-TCR, TCR-HLA and TCR-CMV co-occurrence with hypergeometric tests, applying a repertoire-size bias correction to TCR pairs. To estimate false discovery rates, a later analysis permuted the HLA or CMV assignments 20 times. In a later analysis, co-occurring TCRs were grouped with DBSCAN, and TCRdist sequence similarity was added when clustering was performed within HLA-allele-positive subsets. For co-occurrence clustering, repertoires with fewer than 30,000 or more than 120,000 public chains were excluded, along with roughly 5 repertoires with anomalous nucleotide sharing. As stored in TCRdb, this immuneACCESS dataset retains in-frame rearrangements with V and J assigned. A fraction of the clones does not appear; measured against another copy, unresolved V genes explain less than half of the discrepancy, and the remainder lacks a known reason. V, J and clone size are taken as reported in that table, and D and trimming were inferred from the DNA itself. The sample contains some 96,000 clones, roughly three fifths of them found a single time. The top ten clones comprise approximately 3% of the sample.

Study-wide conclusions, independent of this receptor: A further reported finding was that TCR beta sequences accurately predicted the HLA-A and HLA-B alleles for most subjects in the first cohort. In a later analysis, several top co-occurrence clusters were reported to appear linked to parvovirus B19, influenza, CMV and Epstein-Barr virus. The study listed 150 to 200 TCR beta chains as associated with cytomegalovirus. In this cohort, only TCR beta chains were sequenced, and detectable features were limited by the absence of alpha or paired-chain data. Some IMGT-functional V segments, including TRBV6-2 and TRBV6-3, could not be distinguished by the 87-base-pair reads and were therefore excluded. Broadly in line with IMGT annotations, most TCR beta V segments showed up in productive rearrangements about 87% or about 30% of the time in an earlier analysis of several hundred of the donors. Most TCR sequences were observed very rarely across donors, whereas some public TCRs were present in many individuals. In a later analysis, HLA-associated TCR beta chains showed more clonal expansion and lower generation probabilities than non-associated chains that were equally common. Presence/absence analyses assumed roughly uniform sequencing depth across donors, an assumption that may not hold. Linkage disequilibrium might explain the correlated functional status among segregating V segments, but an unknown experimental factor could not be ruled out. Because counts were too low, about 15 rarely observed V segments, including chromosome 9 orphons, were left out of the earlier analysis of a few hundred of the donors. V-gene and J-gene trimming of TCR beta chains was associated with a missense DCLRE1C variant in a later genetic analysis, and the association was replicated in an independent cohort. The authors suggested that the approach could potentially be extended to other disease states and immunological phenotypes. Cytomegalovirus status was reported to be diagnosed by the classifier with high specificity and sensitivity in both the original and validation cohorts. Because HLA typing was unavailable for some donors at each locus, only the typed subset was used in association tests. A few of the identified cytomegalovirus-associated TCR beta chains were confirmed in vitro to be specific for cytomegalovirus antigens. In a later analysis, about 16,000 TCR beta sequences were associated with specific HLA alleles at a false discovery rate of 0.05. A group of highly shared sequence variants was considered likely to be a technical artifact of the sequencing pipeline. Compared with the roughly 670-donor mean, donors in an Asian-associated ancestry cluster had fewer N-insertions in productive TCRs, according to a later genetic analysis. Assigning TCR associations to individual alleles was difficult when HLA alleles, especially DR and DQ, strongly co-occurred. In a later analysis, most CMV-associated TCR beta chains were found to appear HLA-restricted, with HLA associations seemingly driven largely by CMV exposure. In a later analysis, TCR association rates were found to vary across HLA loci, with the most associated TCRs seen for DRB1 alleles and the fewest for HLA-C alleles. Immune exposure information for the cohort was limited to CMV serostatus.

The cohort comprised several hundred healthy bone marrow donors. At the time of sampling, every cohort member was nominally healthy, though immune exposures that went unrecorded were likely present. The donor tested CMV seronegative, placing the donor among the 350 to 400 seronegative members of the cohort. Every donor gave a peripheral blood sample, and the peripheral blood mononuclear cells from that sample were used for TCR beta sequencing. The Qiagen DNeasy Blood Extraction Kit was used to extract genomic DNA from the blood cell samples. Reading the germline V gene gives CDR1 MRHNA and CDR2 SNTAGT. Taken from cysteine to phenylalanine, the CDR3 has 16 residues. Here the CDR3 DNA is all that survives: 48 bases in frame from base 1. Trimming removed 4 bases from V and 1 base from J; the gene matches leave 6 bases unexplained. Of note for this clone: What antigen it recognizes has not been identified. Base qualities are missing; no much larger clone stands one base away.

Recombination connected TRBV6-4 to TRBJ2-2; 7 central bases correspond to TRBD1. The origin of this receptor is a man in his fifties or sixties in good health and CMV-seronegative. Sequencing was carried out using PBMCs. In nucleotide form, the sequence is TGTGCCAGCAGTGGGTCCGGGACAGTGAACACCGGGGAGCTGTTTTTT. It is translated as CASSGSGTVNTGELFF.